The 6 T cell receptor beta chains given below trace back to one sample, sequenced in a study of T cell repertoires in cytomegalovirus infection. In TCRdb, the reads were re-called with MiXCR into one record per CDR3 protein. The profile shows some 800,000 distinct CDR3 sequences, approximately 32% of them singletons. What these receptors recognize is not known. This specimen consisted of cultured CD8+ T cells from PBMCs, obtained from culture after CMV antigen stimulation. These receptors originate from a human donor in good health (CMV status not recorded). Some clones in this sample may be carry-over from other donors' samples.

This chain uses TRBV6-6 with TRBJ2-1; 9 positions agree with TRBD1. Per the germline V gene, CDR1 is MNHNY and CDR2 is SVGAGI (reference sequence). After removal of 6 bases from V and 1 base from J, the junction contained 7 bases not matched to a gene. This CDR3 spans 16 amino acids. CDR3 residues: CASRKTGGRSYNEQFF. CDR3 DNA sequence: TGTGCCAGCAGGAAGACAGGGGGGAGGTCCTACAATGAGCAGTTCTTC.

This clonotype was observed a handful of times. The rearrangement uses TRBV5-6 and TRBJ1-2; unclear D gene. The V end lost 0 bases, the J end lost 1 base, and 10 bases lay between the germline ends. Per the germline V gene, CDR1 is SGHDT and CDR2 is YYEEEE. The CDR3 loop spans 15 amino acids. CDR3 region: CASSLGPDFNYGYTF. CDR3 sequence (DNA): TGTGCCAGCAGCTTGGGCCCGGATTTTAACTATGGCTACACCTTC.

A remark on this clonotype: One base away lies a much larger clone, so this may be a sequencing read error. The chain has TRBV7-2 and TRBJ2-7, with TRBD2 identical over 10 bases. Trimming took 7 bases from V and 0 from J; bases not matched to a gene: 6. Germline CDR1 is SGHTA and CDR2 is FQGNSA. There are 15 residues in the CDR3. CDR3 nucleotide sequence: TGTACCAGCATCCATAGCGGGGGGACCTCCTACGAGCAGTACTTC. It encodes CTSIHSGGTSYEQYF.

The chain couples TRBV29-1 to TRBJ1-4; a weak D match, TRBD1 (6 bases). Germline CDR1 SQVTM, CDR2 ANQGSEA. The length of the CDR3 is 12 residues. V was trimmed by 4 bases and J by 5 bases, leaving 8 bases between them. This chain's CDR3 is CSVAGGNEKLFF. CDR3 nucleotide sequence: TGCAGCGTTGCTGGGGGCAATGAAAAACTGTTTTTT. Complete variable domain (other parts from reference TRBV29-1 and TRBJ1-4): SAVISQKPSRDICQRGTSLTIQCQVDSQVTMMFWYRQQPGQSLTLIATANQGSEATYESGFVIDKFPISRPNLTFSTLTVSNMSPEDSSIYLCSVAGGNEKLFFGSGTQLSVL.

The chain is built from TRBV20-1 and TRBJ2-7, with a possible D match to TRBD2 (5 bases). CDR3 size: 12 residues. Deletions cut 8 bases from V and 0 bases from J, with 11 bases between. Germline CDR1 reads DFQATT; CDR2 reads SNEGSKA (reference sequence). CDR3 sequence reads: CSTQRNSYEQYF. The CDR3 DNA is TGCAGTACTCAGCGGAACTCCTACGAGCAGTACTTC.

The genes are TRBV23-1 and TRBJ2-1; TRBD2 matches at 9 bases. TRBV23-1 is recorded as an ORF, its role being uncertain. V shed 0 bases and J 9 bases; nucleotides not matched to a gene: 6. This CDR3 has 15 residues. For the CDR3, the DNA is TGCGCCAGCAGTCAATCAGCTAGCGGGGTCTTTGAGCAGTTCTTC. Encoded protein: CASSQSASGVFEQFF.